The clone carrying this T cell receptor (beta chain) was seen more than once but under ten times. The source of the sample is a study of T-cell reconstitution after alpha-beta-depleted transplantation in children. Trimming cost V 4 bases and J 1 base, with 10 bases left between them. The CDR3 contains 14 residues. CDR1 and CDR2 from the germline V gene are SGHTA and FQGNSA. Molecular barcoding with unique molecular identifiers was used for the TCRbeta library. MiXCR was run by TCRdb on the PCR reads, yielding one entry per CDR3 protein. The top ten clones hold around 2.4% of a sample with roughly 500,000 distinct CDR3 sequences, about 30% of them seen once.

The V gene is TRBV7-2, the J gene TRBJ1-1; D is uncertain. The source is a human donor who donated a stem cell graft to a child with aplastic anemia. Sequenced material: PBMCs from the stem cell graft donor, taken from the stem cell graft. CDR3 in amino acids: CASSSDGANTEAFF. CDR3 nucleotides: TGTGCCAGCAGCTCTGACGGAGCGAACACTGAAGCTTTCTTT.